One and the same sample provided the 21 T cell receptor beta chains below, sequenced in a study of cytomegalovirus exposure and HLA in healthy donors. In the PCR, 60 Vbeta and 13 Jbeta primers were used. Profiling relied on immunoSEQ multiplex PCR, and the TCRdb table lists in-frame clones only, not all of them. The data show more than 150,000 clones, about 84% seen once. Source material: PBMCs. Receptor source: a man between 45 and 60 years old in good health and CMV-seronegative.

CDR3 sequence (DNA): TGCGCCAGCAGCTCAGGGACAGGGGGCGTCGGGGAGACCCAGTACTTC. It is translated as CASSSGTGGVGETQYF. The chain links TRBV4-3 to TRBJ2-5; 12 bases match TRBD1. V gave up 5 bases and J gave up 5 bases; unmatched junction bases: 9. CDR1 is LGHNA, CDR2 YSLEER, per germline. The CDR3 covers 16 residues.

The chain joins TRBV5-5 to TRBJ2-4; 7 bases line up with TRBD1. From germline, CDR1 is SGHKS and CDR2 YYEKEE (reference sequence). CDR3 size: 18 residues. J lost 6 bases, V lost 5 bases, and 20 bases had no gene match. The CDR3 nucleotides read TGTGCCAGCAGTCCTGAGGGGGCTGGGGGTGTTTCACGAAACATTCAGTACTTC. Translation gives CASSPEGAGGVSRNIQYF.

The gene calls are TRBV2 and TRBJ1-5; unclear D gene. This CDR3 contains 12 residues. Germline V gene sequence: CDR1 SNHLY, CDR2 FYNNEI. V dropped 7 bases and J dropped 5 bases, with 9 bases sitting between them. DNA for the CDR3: TGTGCCAGCACCCTCGTTGATCAGCCCCAGCATTTT. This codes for CASTLVDQPQHF.

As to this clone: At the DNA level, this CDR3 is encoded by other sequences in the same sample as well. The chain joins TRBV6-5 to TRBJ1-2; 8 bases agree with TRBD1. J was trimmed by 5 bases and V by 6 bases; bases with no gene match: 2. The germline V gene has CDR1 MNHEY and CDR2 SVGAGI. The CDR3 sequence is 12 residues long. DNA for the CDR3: TGTGCCAGCAGCCGACAGGGGTATGGCTACACCTTC. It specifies CASSRQGYGYTF.

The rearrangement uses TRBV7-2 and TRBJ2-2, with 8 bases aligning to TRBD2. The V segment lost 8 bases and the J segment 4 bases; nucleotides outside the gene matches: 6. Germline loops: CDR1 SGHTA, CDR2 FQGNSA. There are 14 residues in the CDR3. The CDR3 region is CASSGGGPTGELFF. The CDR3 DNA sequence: TGTGCCAGCTCGGGGGGGGGTCCCACCGGGGAGCTGTTTTTT.

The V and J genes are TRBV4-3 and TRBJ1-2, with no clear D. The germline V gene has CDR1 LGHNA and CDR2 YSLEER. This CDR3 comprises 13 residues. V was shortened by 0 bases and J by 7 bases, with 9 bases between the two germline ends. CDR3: CASSQDRTSGYTF. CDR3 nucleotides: TGCGCCAGCAGCCAAGATCGCACAAGTGGCTACACCTTC.

CDR3 in DNA: TGTGCCAGCAGAGAGACAGGGGGTAACTATGGCTACACCTTC. Its translation is CASRETGGNYGYTF. The V gene is TRBV6-1, the J gene TRBJ1-2; 9 positions agree with TRBD1. Germline CDR1 MNHNS, CDR2 SASEGT. Trimming took 6 bases from V and 1 from J; bases not matched to a gene: 3. The CDR3 is made up of 14 amino acids.

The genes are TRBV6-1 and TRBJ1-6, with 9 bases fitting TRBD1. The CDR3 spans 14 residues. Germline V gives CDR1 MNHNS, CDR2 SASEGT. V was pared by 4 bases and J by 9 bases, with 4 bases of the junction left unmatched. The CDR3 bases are TGTGCCAGCAGTGTCGGACAGGGGCGTTCACCCCTCCACTTT. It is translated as CASSVGQGRSPLHF.

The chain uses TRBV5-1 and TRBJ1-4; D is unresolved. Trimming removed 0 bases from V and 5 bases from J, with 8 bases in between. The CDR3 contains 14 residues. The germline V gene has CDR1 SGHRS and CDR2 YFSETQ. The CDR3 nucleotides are TGCGCCAGCAGCTTGGGCTCTCAGAATGAAAAACTGTTTTTT. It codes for CASSLGSQNEKLFF.

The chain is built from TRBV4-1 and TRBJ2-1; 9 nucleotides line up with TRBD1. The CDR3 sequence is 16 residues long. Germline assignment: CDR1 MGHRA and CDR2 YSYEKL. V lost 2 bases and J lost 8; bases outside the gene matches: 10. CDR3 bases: TGCGCCAGCAGCCAACCGGGACAGGGCCGTGGGGATGAGCAGTTCTTC. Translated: CASSQPGQGRGDEQFF.

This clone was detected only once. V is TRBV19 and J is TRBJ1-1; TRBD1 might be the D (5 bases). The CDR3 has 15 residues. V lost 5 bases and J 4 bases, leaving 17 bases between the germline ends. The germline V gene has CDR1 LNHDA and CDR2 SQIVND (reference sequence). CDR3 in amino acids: CASSDARAKSTEAFF. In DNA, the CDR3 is TGTGCCAGTAGTGACGCCAGGGCAAAGTCCACTGAAGCTTTCTTT.

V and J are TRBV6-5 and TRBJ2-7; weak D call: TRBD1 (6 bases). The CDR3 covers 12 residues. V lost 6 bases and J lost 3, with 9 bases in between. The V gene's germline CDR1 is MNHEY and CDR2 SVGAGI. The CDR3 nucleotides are TGTGCCAGCAGCAGGGGTAACTACGAGCAGTACTTC. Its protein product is CASSRGNYEQYF.

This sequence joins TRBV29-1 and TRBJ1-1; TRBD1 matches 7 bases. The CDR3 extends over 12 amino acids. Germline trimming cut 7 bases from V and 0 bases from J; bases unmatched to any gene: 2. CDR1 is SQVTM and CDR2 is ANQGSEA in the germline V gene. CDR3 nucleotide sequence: TGCAGCGCCGACAGGGTGAACACTGAAGCTTTCTTT. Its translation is CSADRVNTEAFF.

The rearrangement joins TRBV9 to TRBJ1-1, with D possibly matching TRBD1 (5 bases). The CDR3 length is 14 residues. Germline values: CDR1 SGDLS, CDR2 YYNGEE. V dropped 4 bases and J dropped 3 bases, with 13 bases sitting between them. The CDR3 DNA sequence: TGTGCCAGCAGCTCTGGGGGGAGGCACACTGAAGCTTTCTTT. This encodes CASSSGGRHTEAFF. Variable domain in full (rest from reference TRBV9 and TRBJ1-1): DSGVTQTPKHLITATGQRVTLRCSPRSGDLSVYWYQQSLDQGLQFLIQYYNGEERAKGNILERFSAQQFPDLHSELNLSSLELGDSALYFCASSSGGRHTEAFFGQGTRLTVV.

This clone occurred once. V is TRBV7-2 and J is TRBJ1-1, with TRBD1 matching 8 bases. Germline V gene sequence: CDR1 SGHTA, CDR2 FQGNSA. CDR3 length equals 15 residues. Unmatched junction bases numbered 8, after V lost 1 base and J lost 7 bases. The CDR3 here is CASSLDRGSVVEAFF. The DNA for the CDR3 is TGTGCCAGCAGCTTAGACAGGGGGTCGGTCGTTGAAGCTTTCTTT.

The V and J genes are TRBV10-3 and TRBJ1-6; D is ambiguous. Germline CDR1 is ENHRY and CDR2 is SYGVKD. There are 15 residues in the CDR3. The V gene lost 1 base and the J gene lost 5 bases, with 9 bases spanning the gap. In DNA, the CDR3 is TGTGCCATCAGTGAGTTAGAGCGGAATAATTCACCCCTCCACTTT. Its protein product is CAISELERNNSPLHF.

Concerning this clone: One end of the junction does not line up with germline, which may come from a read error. CDR3: CSSRPGQASRETQYF. As DNA, the CDR3 is TGTTCCAGCAGACCGGGACAAGCCTCTCGGGAGACCCAGTACTTC. V is TRBV7-9 and J is TRBJ2-5; possible D gene TRBD1, 6 bases. Germline lookup yields CDR1 SEHNR and CDR2 FQNEAQ (reference sequence). The length of the CDR3 is 15 residues.

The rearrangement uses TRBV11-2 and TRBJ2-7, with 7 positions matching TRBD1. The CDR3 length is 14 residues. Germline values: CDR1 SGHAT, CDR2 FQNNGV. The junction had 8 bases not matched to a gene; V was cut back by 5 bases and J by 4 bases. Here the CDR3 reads CASSPYRGGYEQYF. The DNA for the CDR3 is TGTGCCAGCAGCCCCTACAGGGGTGGGTACGAGCAGTACTTC.

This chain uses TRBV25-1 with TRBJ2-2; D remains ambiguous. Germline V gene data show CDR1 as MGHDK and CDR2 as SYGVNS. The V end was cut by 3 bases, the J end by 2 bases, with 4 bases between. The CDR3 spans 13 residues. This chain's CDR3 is CASSDSNTGELFF. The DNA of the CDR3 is TGTGCCAGCAGTGATAGTAACACCGGGGAGCTGTTTTTT.

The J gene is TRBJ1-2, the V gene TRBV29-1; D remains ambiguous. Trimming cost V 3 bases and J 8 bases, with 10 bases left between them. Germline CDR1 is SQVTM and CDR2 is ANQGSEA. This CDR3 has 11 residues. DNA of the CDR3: TGCAGCGTTGAGAGGAGAGGGGGCTACACCTTC. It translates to CSVERRGGYTF.

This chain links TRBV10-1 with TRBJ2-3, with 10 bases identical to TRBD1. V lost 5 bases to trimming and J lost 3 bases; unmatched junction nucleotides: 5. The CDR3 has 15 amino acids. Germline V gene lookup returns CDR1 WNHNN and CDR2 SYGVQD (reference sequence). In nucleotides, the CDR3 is TGCGCCAGCAGTACCGGGACAGGGGTTACAGATACGCAGTATTTT. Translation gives CASSTGTGVTDTQYF.